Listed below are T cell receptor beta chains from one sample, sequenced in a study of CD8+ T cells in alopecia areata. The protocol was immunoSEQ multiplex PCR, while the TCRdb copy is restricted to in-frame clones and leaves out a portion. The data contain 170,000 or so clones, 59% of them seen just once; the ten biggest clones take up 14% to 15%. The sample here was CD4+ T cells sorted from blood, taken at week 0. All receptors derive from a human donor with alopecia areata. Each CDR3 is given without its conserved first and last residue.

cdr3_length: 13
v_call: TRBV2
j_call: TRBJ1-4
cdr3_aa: ASSDGGATNEKLF

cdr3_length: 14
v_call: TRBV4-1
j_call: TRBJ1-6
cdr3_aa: ASSQDPTGPRWSLH

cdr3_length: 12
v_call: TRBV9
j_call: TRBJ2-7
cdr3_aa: ASSARTSSYEQY

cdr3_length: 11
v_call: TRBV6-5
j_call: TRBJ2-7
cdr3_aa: ASRDPGKSEQY

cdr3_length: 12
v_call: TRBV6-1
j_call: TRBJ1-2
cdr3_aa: ASSEGGPVYGYT

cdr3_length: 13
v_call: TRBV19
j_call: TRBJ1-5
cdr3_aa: ASSIRVDSNQPQH

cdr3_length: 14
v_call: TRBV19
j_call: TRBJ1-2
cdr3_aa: ASSTRPDGGSYGYT

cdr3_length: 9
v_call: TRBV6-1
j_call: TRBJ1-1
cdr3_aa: ASSEWGEAF

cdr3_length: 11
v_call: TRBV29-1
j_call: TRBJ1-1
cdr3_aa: SVLPRFGTEAF

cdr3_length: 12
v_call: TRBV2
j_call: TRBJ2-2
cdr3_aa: ASSEDGYTGELF

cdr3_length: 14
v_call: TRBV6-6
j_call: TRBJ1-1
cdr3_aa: ASSYMDSGGNGEAF

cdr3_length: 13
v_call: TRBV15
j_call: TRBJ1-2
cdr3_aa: ATSIPGQGGYGYT

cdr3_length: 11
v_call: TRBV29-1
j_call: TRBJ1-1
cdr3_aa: SVEGRMNTEAF

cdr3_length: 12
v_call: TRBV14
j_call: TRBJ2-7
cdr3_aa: ASSVLAGDYEQY

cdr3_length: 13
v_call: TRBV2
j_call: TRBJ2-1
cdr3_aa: ASTKDRMSYNEQF

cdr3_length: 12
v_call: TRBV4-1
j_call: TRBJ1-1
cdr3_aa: ASSQLLRTGGAF

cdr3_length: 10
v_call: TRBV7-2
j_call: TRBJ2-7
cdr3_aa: ASSLVIYEQY

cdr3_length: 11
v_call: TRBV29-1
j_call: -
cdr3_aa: SVSRGGTYEQY

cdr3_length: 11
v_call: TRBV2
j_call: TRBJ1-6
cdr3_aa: ASSEDRVSPLH

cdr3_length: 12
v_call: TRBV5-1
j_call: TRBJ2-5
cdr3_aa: ASSLERTAETQY

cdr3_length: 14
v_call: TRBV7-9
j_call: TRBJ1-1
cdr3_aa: ASSEGFLRTEREAF

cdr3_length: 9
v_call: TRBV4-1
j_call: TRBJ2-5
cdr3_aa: ASSQEETQY

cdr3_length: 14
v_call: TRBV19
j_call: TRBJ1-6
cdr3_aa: ASTPTGGGPNSPLH

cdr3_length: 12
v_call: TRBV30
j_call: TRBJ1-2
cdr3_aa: AWRPGQESYGYT

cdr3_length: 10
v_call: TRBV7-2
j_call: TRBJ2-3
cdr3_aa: ASSFTGGPPF

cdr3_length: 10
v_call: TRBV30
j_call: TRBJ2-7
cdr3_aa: AWRSGHLGQY

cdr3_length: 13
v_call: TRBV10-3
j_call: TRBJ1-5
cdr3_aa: AISERAVINQPQH

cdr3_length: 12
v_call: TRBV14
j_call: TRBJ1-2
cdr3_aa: ASSQAAGASGYT

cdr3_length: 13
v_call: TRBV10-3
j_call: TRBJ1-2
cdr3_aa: AISEGLGQNYGYT

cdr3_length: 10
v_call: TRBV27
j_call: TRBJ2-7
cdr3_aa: ASSTGGYEQY

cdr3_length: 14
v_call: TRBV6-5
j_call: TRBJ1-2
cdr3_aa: ASSYSTTPRDYGYT

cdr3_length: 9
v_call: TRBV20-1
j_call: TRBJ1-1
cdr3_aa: SAAPQMGAF

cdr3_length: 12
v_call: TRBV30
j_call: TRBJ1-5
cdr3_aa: AWKGPGVYQPQH

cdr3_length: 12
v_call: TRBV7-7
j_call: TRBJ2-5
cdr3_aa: ASSPGGGMETQY

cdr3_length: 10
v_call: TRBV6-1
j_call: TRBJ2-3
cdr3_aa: ASSDFTDTQY

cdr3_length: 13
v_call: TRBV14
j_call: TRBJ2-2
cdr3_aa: ASSRQVRNTGELF

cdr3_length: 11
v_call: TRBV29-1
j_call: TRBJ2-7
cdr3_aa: SVGDRSGYEQY

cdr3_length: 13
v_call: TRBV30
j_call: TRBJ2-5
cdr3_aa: AWSGGAGGAGTQY

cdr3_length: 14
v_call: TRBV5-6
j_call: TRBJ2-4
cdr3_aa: ASSQKLGGIQNIQY

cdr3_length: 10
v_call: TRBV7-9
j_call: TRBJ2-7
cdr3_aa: ASSPTAYEQY